This section outlines one T cell receptor beta chain sequence together with its context. In the authors' methods: Cell counts per sample came from amplifying reference gene primers. Here immunoSEQ multiplex PCR was the method, and the copy in TCRdb shows in-frame clones only, minus some. V, J and clone size derive from that table, while D and trimming were established from the DNA sequence. The data contain about 200,000 clones, approximately 82% of them seen just once; the ten biggest clones take up around 5.2%. Germline assignment: CDR1 GTSNPN and CDR2 SVGIG (reference sequence). This CDR3 has 13 residues. V was trimmed by 0 bases and J by 4 bases, leaving 9 bases between them. The source of the sample is a study of blood T cell repertoires in COVID-19. Study in general: Whether acute or convalescent, the COVID-19 samples came from the United States, Italy and Spain.

In terms of age and location, participants ranged from roughly 18 to 100 years and lived in about 25 US areas. Participants reported their clinical history, and cohort assignment relied on those reports. The receptor was isolated from a woman aged 60-75 years with acute COVID-19. The sequenced material came from PBMCs or T cells enriched from blood (not recorded which). V gene TRBV30 combines with J gene TRBJ1-2; D might be TRBD1 (5 bases). The CDR3 region has the DNA TGTGCCTGGAGTGTTGGGGGGTTCTATGGCTACACCTTC. Its translation is CAWSVGGFYGYTF.